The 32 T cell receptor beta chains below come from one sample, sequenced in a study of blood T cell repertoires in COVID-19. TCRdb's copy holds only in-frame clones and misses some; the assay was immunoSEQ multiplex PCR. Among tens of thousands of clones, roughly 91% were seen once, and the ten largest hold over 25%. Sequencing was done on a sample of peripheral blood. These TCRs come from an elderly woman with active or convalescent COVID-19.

The CDR3 loop reads CASSYSSGAFF. The DNA for the CDR3 is TGTGCCAGCAGTTATAGTTCTGGAGCTTTCTTT. The chain has TRBV12-3 or TRBV12-4 and TRBJ1-1; D uncertain. Deletions cut 4 bases from V and 10 bases from J, with 10 bases between. This CDR3 has 11 amino acids.

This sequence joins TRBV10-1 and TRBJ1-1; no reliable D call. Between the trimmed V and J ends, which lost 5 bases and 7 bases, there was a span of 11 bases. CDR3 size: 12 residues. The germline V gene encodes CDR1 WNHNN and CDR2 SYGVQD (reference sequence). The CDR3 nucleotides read TGCGCCAGCAGTTGCCCCTCCGGTGAAGCTTTCTTT. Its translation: CASSCPSGEAFF.

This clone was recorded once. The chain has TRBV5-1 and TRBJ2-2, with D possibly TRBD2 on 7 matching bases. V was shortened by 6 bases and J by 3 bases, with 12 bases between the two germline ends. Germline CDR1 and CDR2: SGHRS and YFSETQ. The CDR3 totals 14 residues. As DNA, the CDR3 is TGCGCCAGCACGGGGGGCACGGACACCGGGGAGCTGTTTTTT. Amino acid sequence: CASTGGTDTGELFF.

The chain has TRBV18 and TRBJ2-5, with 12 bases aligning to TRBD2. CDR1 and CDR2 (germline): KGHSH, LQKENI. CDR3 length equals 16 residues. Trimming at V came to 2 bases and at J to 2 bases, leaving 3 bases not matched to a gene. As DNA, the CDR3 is TGTGCCAGCTCACCAAGGACTAGCGGGGATCAAGAGACCCAGTACTTC. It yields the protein CASSPRTSGDQETQYF. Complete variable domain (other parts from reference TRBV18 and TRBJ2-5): NAGVMQNPRHLVRRRGQEARLRCSPMKGHSHVYWYRQLPEEGLKFMVYLQKENIIDESGMPKERFSAEFPKEGPSILRIQQVVRGDSAAYFCASSPRTSGDQETQYFGPGTRLLVL.

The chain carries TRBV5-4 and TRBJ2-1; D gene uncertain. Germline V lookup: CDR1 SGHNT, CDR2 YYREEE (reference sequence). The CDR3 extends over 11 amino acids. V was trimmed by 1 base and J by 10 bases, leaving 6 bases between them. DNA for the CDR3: TGTGCCAGCAGCTTGCAAGAGGAGCAGTTCTTC. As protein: CASSLQEEQFF.

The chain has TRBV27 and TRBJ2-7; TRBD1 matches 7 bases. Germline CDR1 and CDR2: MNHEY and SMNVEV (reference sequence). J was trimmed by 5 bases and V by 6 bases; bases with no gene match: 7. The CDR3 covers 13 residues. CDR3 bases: TGTGCCAGCAGCTCAGGACAGGCCAACGAGCAGTACTTC. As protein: CASSSGQANEQYF.

The CDR3 DNA sequence: TGTGCCTGGGGACAGGGTTACCGAAACACCATATATTTT. Encoded protein: CAWGQGYRNTIYF. The chain is built from TRBV30 and TRBJ1-3, with 8 bases that match TRBD1. This CDR3 is 13 amino acids long. Germline V CDR1 and CDR2: GTSNPN, SVGIG (reference sequence). Trimming took 5 bases from V and 5 from J; bases not matched to a gene: 5. Supplemented by reference TRBV30 and TRBJ1-3, the full variable domain reads SQTIHQWPATLVQPVGSPLSLECTVEGTSNPNLYWYRQAAGRGLQLLFYSVGIGQISSEVPQNLSASRPQDRQFILSSKKLLLSDSGFYLCAWGQGYRNTIYFGEGSWLTVV.

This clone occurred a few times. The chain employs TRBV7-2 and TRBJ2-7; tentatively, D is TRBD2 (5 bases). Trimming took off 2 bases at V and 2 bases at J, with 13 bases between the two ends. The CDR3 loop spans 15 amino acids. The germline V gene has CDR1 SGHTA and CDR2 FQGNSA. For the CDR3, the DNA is TGTGCCAGCAGCTTAAGATCAATCGGGACCTACGAGCAGTACTTC. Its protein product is CASSLRSIGTYEQYF.

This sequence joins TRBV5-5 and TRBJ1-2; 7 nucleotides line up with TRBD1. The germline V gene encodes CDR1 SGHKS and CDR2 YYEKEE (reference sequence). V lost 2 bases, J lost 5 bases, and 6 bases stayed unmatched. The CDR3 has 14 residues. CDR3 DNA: TGTGCCAGCAGCTTCGACAGGGCCACTTATGGCTACACCTTC. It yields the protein CASSFDRATYGYTF.

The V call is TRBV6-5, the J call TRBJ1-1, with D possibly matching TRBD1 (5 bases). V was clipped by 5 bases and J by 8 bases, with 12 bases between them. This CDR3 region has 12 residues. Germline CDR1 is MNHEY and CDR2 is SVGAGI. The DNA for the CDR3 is TGTGCCAGCAGTAAGACGCGACAGGAAGCTTTCTTT. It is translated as CASSKTRQEAFF.

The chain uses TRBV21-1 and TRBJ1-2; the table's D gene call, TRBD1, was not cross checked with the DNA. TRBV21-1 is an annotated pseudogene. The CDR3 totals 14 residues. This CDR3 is CASSKGDRRYGYTF. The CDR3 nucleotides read TGTGCCAGCAGCAAAGGGGACAGGAGGTATGGCTACACCTTC.

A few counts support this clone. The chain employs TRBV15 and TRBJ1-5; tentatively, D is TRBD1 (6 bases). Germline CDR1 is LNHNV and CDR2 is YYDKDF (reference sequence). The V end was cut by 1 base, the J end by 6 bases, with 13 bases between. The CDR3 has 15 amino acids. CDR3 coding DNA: TGTGCCACCAGCAGAGGTACAGGGATCGCTCAGCCCCAGCATTTT. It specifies CATSRGTGIAQPQHF.

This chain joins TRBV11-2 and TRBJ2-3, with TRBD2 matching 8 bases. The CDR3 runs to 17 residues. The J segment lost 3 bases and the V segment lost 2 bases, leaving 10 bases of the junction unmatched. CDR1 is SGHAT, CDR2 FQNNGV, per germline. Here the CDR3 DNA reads TGTGCCAGCAGCTTAACCCCGGCGGGGGGAGGGACAGATACGCAGTATTTT. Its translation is CASSLTPAGGGTDTQYF.

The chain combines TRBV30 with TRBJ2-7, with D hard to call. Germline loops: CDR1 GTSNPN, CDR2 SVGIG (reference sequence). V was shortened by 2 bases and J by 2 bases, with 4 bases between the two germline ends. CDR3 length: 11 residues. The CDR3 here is CAWSIAYEQYF. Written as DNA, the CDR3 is TGTGCCTGGAGTATCGCCTACGAGCAGTACTTC.

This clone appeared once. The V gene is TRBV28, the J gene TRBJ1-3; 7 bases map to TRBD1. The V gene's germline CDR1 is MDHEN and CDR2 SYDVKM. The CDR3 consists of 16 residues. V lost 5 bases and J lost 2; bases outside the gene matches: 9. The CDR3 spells CASSVLNTGAGNTIYF. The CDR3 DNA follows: TGTGCCAGCAGTGTCCTGAACACAGGGGCTGGAAACACCATATATTTT.

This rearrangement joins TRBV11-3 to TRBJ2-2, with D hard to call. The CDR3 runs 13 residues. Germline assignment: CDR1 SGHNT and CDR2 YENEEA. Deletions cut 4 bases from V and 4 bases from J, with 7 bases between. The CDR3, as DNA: TGTGCCAGCAGCTGGCAGGTCACCGGGGAGCTGTTTTTT. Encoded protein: CASSWQVTGELFF.

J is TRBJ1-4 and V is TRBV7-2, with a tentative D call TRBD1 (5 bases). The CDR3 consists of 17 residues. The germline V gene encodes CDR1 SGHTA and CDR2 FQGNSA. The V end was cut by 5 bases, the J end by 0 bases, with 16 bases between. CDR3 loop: CASSPSGGVATNEKLFF. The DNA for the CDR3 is TGTGCCAGCAGCCCTAGCGGGGGGGTTGCAACTAATGAAAAACTGTTTTTT. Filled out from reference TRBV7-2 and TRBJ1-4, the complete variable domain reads GAGVSQSPSNKVTEKGKDVELRCDPISGHTALYWYRQSLGQGLEFLIYFQGNSAPDKSGLPSDRFSAERTGGSVSTLTIQRTQQEDSAVYLCASSPSGGVATNEKLFFGSGTQLSVL.

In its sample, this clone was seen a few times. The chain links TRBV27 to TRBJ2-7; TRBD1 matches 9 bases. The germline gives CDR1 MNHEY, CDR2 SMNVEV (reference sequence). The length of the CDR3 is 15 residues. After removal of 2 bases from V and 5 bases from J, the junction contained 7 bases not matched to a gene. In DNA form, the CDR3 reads TGTGCCAGCAGTTTAAGGGACAGGGATGCCAACGAGCAGTACTTC. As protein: CASSLRDRDANEQYF.

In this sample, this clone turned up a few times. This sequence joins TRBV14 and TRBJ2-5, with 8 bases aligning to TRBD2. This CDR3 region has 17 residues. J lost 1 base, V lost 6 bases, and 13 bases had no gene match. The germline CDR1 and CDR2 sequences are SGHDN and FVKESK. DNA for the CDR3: TGTGCCAGCAGTCTATATCTACCTCGGGGGGGCCAAGAGACCCAGTACTTC. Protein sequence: CASSLYLPRGGQETQYF.

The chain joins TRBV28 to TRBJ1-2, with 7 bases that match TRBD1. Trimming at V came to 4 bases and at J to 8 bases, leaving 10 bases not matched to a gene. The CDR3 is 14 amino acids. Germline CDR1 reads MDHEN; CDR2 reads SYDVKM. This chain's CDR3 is CASSSGGQPEGYTF. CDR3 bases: TGTGCCAGCAGTTCCGGGGGACAGCCAGAGGGCTACACCTTC.

The CDR3 nucleotides read TGTGCCAGTAGTATTTCTCTACAGGGATACTATGGCTACACCTTC. It codes for CASSISLQGYYGYTF. The rearrangement links TRBV19 to TRBJ1-2, with a possible D match to TRBD1 (6 bases). The germline V gene encodes CDR1 LNHDA and CDR2 SQIVND (reference sequence). This CDR3 has 15 residues. Deletions cut 3 bases from V and 3 bases from J, with 14 bases between.

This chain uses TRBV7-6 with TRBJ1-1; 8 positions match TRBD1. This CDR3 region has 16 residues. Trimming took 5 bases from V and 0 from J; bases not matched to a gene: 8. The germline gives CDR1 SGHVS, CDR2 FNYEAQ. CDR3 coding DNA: TGTGCCAGCAGCCCAGGCGACAGGGGACTGAACACTGAAGCTTTCTTT. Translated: CASSPGDRGLNTEAFF.

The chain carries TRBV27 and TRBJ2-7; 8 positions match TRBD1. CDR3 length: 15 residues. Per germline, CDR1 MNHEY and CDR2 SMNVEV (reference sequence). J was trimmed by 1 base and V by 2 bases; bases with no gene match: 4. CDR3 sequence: CASSLVGQGSYEQYF. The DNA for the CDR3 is TGTGCCAGCAGTTTAGTAGGACAGGGATCCTACGAGCAGTACTTC.

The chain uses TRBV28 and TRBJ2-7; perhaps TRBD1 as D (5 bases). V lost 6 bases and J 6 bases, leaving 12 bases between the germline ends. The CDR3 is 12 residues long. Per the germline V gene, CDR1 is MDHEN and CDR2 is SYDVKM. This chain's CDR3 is CASRYDRGEQYF. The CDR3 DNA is TGTGCCAGCAGATACGACAGAGGCGAGCAGTACTTC.

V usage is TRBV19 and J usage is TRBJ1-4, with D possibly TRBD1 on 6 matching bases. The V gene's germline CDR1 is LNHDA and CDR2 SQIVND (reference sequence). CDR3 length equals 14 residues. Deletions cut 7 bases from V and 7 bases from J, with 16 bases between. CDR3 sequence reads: CASTTGTLGEKLFF. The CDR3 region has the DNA TGTGCCAGTACAACCGGGACACTGGGTGAAAAACTGTTTTTT. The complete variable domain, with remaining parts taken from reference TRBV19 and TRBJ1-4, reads DGGITQSPKYLFRKEGQNVTLSCEQNLNHDAMYWYRQDPGQGLRLIYYSQIVNDFQKGDIAEGYSVSREKKESFPLTVTSAQKNPTAFYLCASTTGTLGEKLFFGSGTQLSVL.

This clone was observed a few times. The CDR3 here is CASSHFRTGNTEAFF. The CDR3 DNA reads as TGTGCCAGCAGCCACTTTAGGACAGGGAACACTGAAGCTTTCTTT. This rearrangement joins TRBV11-2 to TRBJ1-1, with 7 bases identical to TRBD1. The J segment lost 1 base and the V segment lost 5 bases, leaving 7 bases of the junction unmatched. CDR3 length: 15 residues. CDR1 SGHAT and CDR2 FQNNGV come from the germline V gene.

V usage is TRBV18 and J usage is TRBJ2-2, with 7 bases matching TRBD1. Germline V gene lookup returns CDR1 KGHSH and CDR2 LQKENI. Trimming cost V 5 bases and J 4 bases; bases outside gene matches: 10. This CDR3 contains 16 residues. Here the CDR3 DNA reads TGTGCCAGCTCAGTGCCGACAGGGATGGGCACCGGGGAGCTGTTTTTT. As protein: CASSVPTGMGTGELFF.

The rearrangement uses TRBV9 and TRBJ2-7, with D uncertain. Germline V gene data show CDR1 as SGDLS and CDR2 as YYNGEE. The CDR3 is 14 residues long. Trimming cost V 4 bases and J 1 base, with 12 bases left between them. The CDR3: CASSPRQESYEQYF. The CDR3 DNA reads TGTGCCAGCAGCCCAAGACAAGAATCCTACGAGCAGTACTTC.

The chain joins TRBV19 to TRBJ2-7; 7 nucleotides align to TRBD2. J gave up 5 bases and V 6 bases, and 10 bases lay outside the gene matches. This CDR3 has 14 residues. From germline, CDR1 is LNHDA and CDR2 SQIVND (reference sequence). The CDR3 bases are TGTGCCAGTAGACCCCGGGGGGAGCGGGACGAGCAGTACTTC. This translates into CASRPRGERDEQYF. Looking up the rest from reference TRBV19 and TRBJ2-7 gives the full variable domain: DGGITQSPKYLFRKEGQNVTLSCEQNLNHDAMYWYRQDPGQGLRLIYYSQIVNDFQKGDIAEGYSVSREKKESFPLTVTSAQKNPTAFYLCASRPRGERDEQYFGPGTRLTVT.

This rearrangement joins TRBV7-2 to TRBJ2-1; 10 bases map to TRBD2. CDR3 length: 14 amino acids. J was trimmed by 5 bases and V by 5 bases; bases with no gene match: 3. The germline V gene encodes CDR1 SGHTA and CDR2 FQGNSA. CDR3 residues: CASSRTSGDNEQFF. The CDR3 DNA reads TGTGCCAGCAGCCGGACTAGCGGAGACAATGAGCAGTTCTTC. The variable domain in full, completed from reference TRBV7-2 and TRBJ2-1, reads GAGVSQSPSNKVTEKGKDVELRCDPISGHTALYWYRQSLGQGLEFLIYFQGNSAPDKSGLPSDRFSAERTGGSVSTLTIQRTQQEDSAVYLCASSRTSGDNEQFFGPGTRLTVL.

CDR3: CASSLETLGNYGYTF. DNA of the CDR3: TGCGCCAGCAGCTTGGAGACTCTCGGTAACTATGGCTACACCTTC. The chain couples TRBV5-1 to TRBJ1-2, with unresolved D. The CDR3 covers 15 residues. Trimming shortened V by 0 bases and J by 1 base, and 10 bases separated the two germline ends. CDR1 SGHRS and CDR2 YFSETQ come from the germline V gene. The full variable domain, completed using reference TRBV5-1 and TRBJ1-2, is KAGVTQTPRYLIKTRGQQVTLSCSPISGHRSVSWYQQTPGQGLQFLFEYFSETQRNKGNFPGRFSGRQFSNSRSEMNVSTLELGDSALYLCASSLETLGNYGYTFGSGTRLTVV.

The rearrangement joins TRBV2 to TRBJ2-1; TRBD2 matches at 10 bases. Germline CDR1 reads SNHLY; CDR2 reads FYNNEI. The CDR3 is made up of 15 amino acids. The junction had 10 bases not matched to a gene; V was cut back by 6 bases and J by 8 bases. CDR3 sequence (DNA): TGTGCCAGCAGGGAATTTAGCGGGGGGACGGATGAGCAGTTCTTC. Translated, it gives CASREFSGGTDEQFF.